Each of the 5 T cell receptor beta chains below was sequenced from the same sample in a study of cytomegalovirus exposure and HLA in healthy donors. Use of 60 Vbeta and 13 Jbeta primers characterized the PCR. The protocol was immunoSEQ multiplex PCR, while the TCRdb copy is restricted to in-frame clones and leaves out a portion. The table lists 130,000 or so clones, more than 60% of them singletons, with 7.5% to 9.5% in the top ten. Material: PBMCs. The receptors were sampled from a woman aged 45-65 years in good health and CMV-seropositive.

This rearrangement joins TRBV5-1 to TRBJ1-6, with 7 bases lining up with TRBD1. Germline V lookup: CDR1 SGHRS, CDR2 YFSETQ. V gave up 4 bases and J gave up 7 bases; unmatched junction bases: 5. The CDR3 runs to 14 residues. This CDR3 reads CASSTGTVNSPLHF. CDR3 bases: TGCGCCAGCAGCACGGGGACAGTAAATTCACCCCTCCACTTT.

The V call is TRBV4-1, the J call TRBJ1-3; TRBD1 agrees at 8 bases. After removal of 4 bases from V and 4 bases from J, the junction contained 12 bases not matched to a gene. The CDR3 runs 17 residues. CDR1 is MGHRA and CDR2 is YSYEKL in the germline V gene. The CDR3 reads CASSRQGMIGWGNTIYF. The CDR3 DNA reads TGCGCCAGCAGCCGACAGGGGATGATAGGTTGGGGAAACACCATATATTTT.

The rearrangement joins TRBV29-1 to TRBJ2-3; a weak D match, TRBD2 (6 bases). CDR3 length: 14 amino acids. The V gene lost 7 bases and the J gene lost 3 bases, with 17 bases spanning the gap. CDR1 is SQVTM and CDR2 is ANQGSEA in the germline V gene. The chain's CDR3 is CSAEEGLRTDTQYF. CDR3 DNA sequence: TGCAGCGCCGAGGAGGGGCTCCGGACAGATACGCAGTATTTT.

The chain is built from TRBV5-4 and TRBJ2-3, with D perhaps TRBD1 (6 bases). V was shortened by 1 base and J by 4 bases, with 7 bases between the two germline ends. This CDR3 region has 13 residues. Germline V gives CDR1 SGHNT, CDR2 YYREEE (reference sequence). CDR3 nucleotide sequence: TGTGCCAGCAGCTTGCAGGGGTCAGATACGCAGTATTTT. It encodes CASSLQGSDTQYF.

This chain's CDR3 is CASSQGAWDRVYHEQFF. The CDR3 bases are TGCGCCAGCAGCCAAGGGGCGTGGGACAGGGTTTACCATGAGCAGTTCTTC. The chain joins TRBV4-1 to TRBJ2-1; 9 positions agree with TRBD1. The V and J ends lost 1 base and 8 bases, in that order; junction bases with no gene match: 12. Per germline, CDR1 MGHRA and CDR2 YSYEKL. CDR3 length: 17 amino acids.